This T cell receptor (beta chain) emerged from a study of blood T cell repertoires in COVID-19 (dated by TCRdb to about 2020). Context from the whole study: The collaborator samples originated in the United States, Italy and Spain and spanned the acute and convalescent phases of COVID-19. The material from the prospective study consisted of cDNA or gDNA derived from T cells, B-cell-depleted T cells, or PBMCs. Deeply sampled blood TCRbeta repertoires from subjects exposed to, actively infected with, or recovered from COVID-19 were included in the dataset. A de-identified subject ID, COVID-19 status, age in years and sex were almost always included in the sample metadata. Where available, HLA class I and class II types were taken from metadata supplied by the sample provider and were not determined by assay-based typing. Samples came from the ongoing ImmuneRACE study (first 160 participants) plus 1,254 subjects from 6 global collaborators. The repertoires were released in a freely available public database meant as a resource for research on the immune response to SARS-CoV-2. What the work shows at the level of the full study, not this receptor alone: The quantity of clinical and demographic metadata differed by source and by participant and was supplied without curation.

V is clipped by 4 bases and J by 0 bases, and the sequence between their germline boundaries is 18 bases long. The CDR3 has 16 amino acids, counting the end cysteine and phenylalanine. Only the CDR3 part of the read is kept: 48 bases, read in frame from the first base. CDR1 and CDR2, per the germline V gene, are SQVTM and ANQGSEA. TCRbeta CDR3 regions were amplified from genomic DNA using the immunoSEQ Assay, a bias-controlled multiplex PCR. The authors' pipeline ran thus. The number of nucleated cells in each sample was estimated from the amplification of reference gene primers within the assay. To quantify the absolute abundance of each unique TCRbeta CDR3 rearrangement, sequence reads were collapsed and filtered. For each sample, productive Simpson clonality was calculated by taking the square root of Simpson's diversity index across productive rearrangements. TCRdb mirrors the immuneACCESS table, restricted to in-frame sequences. Some clones are absent from its copies; in checked studies, under half trace to an unresolved V gene, and the reason for the others is unknown. V and J calls and clone size are as listed in that table; D and trimming were resolved from the DNA. Within this sample are roughly 220,000 clones, with 86% of them counted one time only. The top ten constitute 2% to 2.5% of the sample.

Samples from volunteer blood donors who had recovered from COVID-19 were contributed by a second Seattle source. Whole blood was collected in K2EDTA tubes by collaborating institutions according to the institutions' own protocols. Collaborator samples were shipped for TCRbeta analysis as frozen whole blood, isolated PBMCs, or DNA extracted from either sample type. This clone was picked up one time. It has no known antigen specificity. The record has no base qualities; no much larger clone is one base away. Sequenced: peripheral blood. The rearranged chain carries TRBV29-1 and TRBJ1-2; a confident D gene designation cannot be given. This TCR derives from a man younger than 40 who had recovered from COVID-19. DNA sequence: TGCAGCGTTGTACCCCGCCCGACGGGGACTAACTATGGCTACACCTTC. This sequence encodes CSVVPRPTGTNYGYTF.